This TCR beta chain was obtained from a study of blood T cell repertoires in COVID-19. Study in general: Specimens from acute and convalescent COVID-19 originated in the United States, Italy and Spain. Sources were T cells, B-cell-depleted T cells, or PBMCs; the material itself was cDNA or gDNA.

Authors' analysis steps: Estimation of nucleated cell counts relied on the amplification of reference gene primers. Only in-frame clones appear in the TCRdb table, and some are missing; sequencing was by immunoSEQ multiplex PCR. The D gene and trimming were derived from the DNA, and the V and J assignments and clone size from that table. This table has 120,000 to 150,000 clones, roughly 86% appearing once. This clone appeared many times. Different DNA sequences within this sample yield the same CDR3. Trimming took 2 bases from V and 2 from J, leaving 4 bases between them. Germline assignment: CDR1 MNHEY and CDR2 SVGEGT. There are 12 residues in the CDR3.

This chain links TRBV6-2 or TRBV6-3 with TRBJ2-7; unclear D gene. Sequencing used peripheral blood. The TCR comes from a human donor in a cohort sampled during active COVID-19. The CDR3 region is CASSYLAYEQYF. CDR3 DNA: TGTGCCAGCAGTTACCTAGCCTACGAGCAGTACTTC.